This entry describes one T cell receptor (beta chain). No antigen is known for it. The record has no base qualities; no much larger clone is one base away. CD8 naive samples were CD45RO-negative cells positively selected for CCR7, giving a CD45RA+CCR7+ population that excluded TemRA cells. Healthy HIV-negative adults with no recently reported acute infections or vaccinations were included as donors. Every donor was a Caucasian adult living in Nashville, Tennessee, USA. Blood was obtained by leukapheresis, after which PBMCs were separated by Ficoll-Histopaque density gradient centrifugation and cryopreserved in liquid nitrogen vapor phase. Purity and quantity of every magnetically sorted T cell population were checked by analytical flow cytometry. Genomic DNA was isolated from every sorted fraction and measured by UV absorbance on a Nanodrop 2000c. The V and J ends are trimmed by 5 bases and 3 bases, leaving 6 bases between them. The germline V gene sets CDR1 to SGHRS and CDR2 to YFSETQ. From its cysteine to its phenylalanine, the CDR3 spans 11 amino acids. CDR3 DNA only is kept here, 33 bases in frame from base 1.

Using the deep immunoSEQ assay, TCR CDR3 regions were amplified from genomic DNA by multiplex PCR. Extracted genomic DNA from each cell subset was spread evenly across all wells of several immunoSEQ 96-well plates, with each plate serving as a replicate. For sorted subsets, around 0.2 ug of genomic DNA, equivalent to some 30,000 T cell genomes, went into each replicate PCR. Purified libraries were quantified with a Qubit 3.0 fluorometer, sized on a Bioanalyzer 2100, and re-quantified with the KAPA Library Quantification kit. Every immunoSEQ 96-well plate was sequenced on a separate single-read 150-cycle Illumina NextSeq 550 flow cell. The paper's processing steps were these. Because the immunoSEQ output included only junctional sequences and no quality scores, the filtering could not be the same as the filtering used for full-length reads. To assign V/J genes and CDR3, sequences were annotated using PyIR, a Python wrapper for IgBLAST v1.9, with IMGT germline references. Reads were removed for weak V/J assignments (E-value above 1e-6), missing CDR3, stop codons, out-of-frame junctions, or ambiguous translated residues. A V3J clonotype was defined by an identical inferred V gene, J gene, and CDR3 amino acid sequence. Percentage overlap between repertoires was calculated by dividing the number of shared unique clonotypes by the size of the smaller repertoire. Three approaches were used to assess repertoire richness: RTK rarefaction, the Chao1 estimator, and Recon v2.1 estimates of unobserved clonotypes. OLGA was used to compute generation probabilities for all TCRbeta clonotypes that the gDNA method yielded from four donors. TCRdb re-hosts the immuneACCESS table, in-frame sequences only. Its copies lack some clones; in the studies checked, an unresolved V gene accounts for under half of them, and the cause for the rest is not known. From that table come the V and J calls and clone size; the DNA was used to work out D and trimming. The sample table contains about 580,000 clones; only one count was recorded for about 98% of them. The ten largest clones take up 0.3% of the sample.

This entry comes from a study of shared clonotypes between healthy human individuals (dated by TCRdb to 2019 to 2021). For the wider study: The cohort included three men and a couple of women between 18 and 49 years of age. The study deeply sequenced blood TCR repertoires of five healthy adults to estimate repertoire size and the extent of clonotype sharing between individuals. To increase sequencing depth and limit assay-specific biases, TCR repertoire library preparation and sequencing were carried out by different laboratories using diverse techniques. Per donor, leukapheresis produced somewhere between about 0.94 and 8.9 billion PBMCs. For each donor, CD4 naive and CD4 memory were each run on three plates, CD8 naive on two plates, and CD8 memory on one plate. Paper-wide results and their limitations: Estimated clonotype richness was generally larger for naive than for memory subsets. Pairwise subsampling led to the expectation that sequencing depth would affect the degree of clonotype sharing among donors. The small number of donors limited the genetic and exposure-history diversity represented. Clonotypes shared by all four sorted-subset donors showed higher generation probabilities than non-shared clonotypes. Incomplete sequencing was indicated by rarefaction of sorted-subset datasets, despite the large sequencing depth. Sampling was restricted to blood, and TCR repertoires in tissue are likely to differ from TCR repertoires in blood. When a handful of donors were compared, the shared fraction of clonotypes was 5% to 6.5% for naive CD4, less than 4% for naive CD8, roughly 2.3% for memory CD4, and approximately 0.4% for memory CD8.

The TCR sequence derives from a man in his thirties or forties in good health. The chain joins TRBV5-1 to TRBJ2-7; the best D guess is TRBD1, with 5 bases matching. The sequenced sample consisted of naive CD8+ T cells sorted from blood. The cell subset or site label corresponds to: CD45RA+CCR7+. In nucleotide form, the sequence is TGCGCCAGCAGAACAGGCTACGAGCAGTACTTC. Its amino acids are CASRTGYEQYF. Outside the CDR3, residues come from the reference TRBV5-1 and TRBJ2-7 proteins, so the full variable domain is: KAGVTQTPRYLIKTRGQQVTLSCSPISGHRSVSWYQQTPGQGLQFLFEYFSETQRNKGNFPGRFSGRQFSNSRSEMNVSTLELGDSALYLCASRTGYEQYFGPGTRLTVT.